The next 32 T cell receptor beta chains were all read from a single sample in a study of blood T cells in healthy people across ages. For the second PCR, which ran for roughly 6 to 12 cycles, a sample-barcoded 5' primer and a J-beta primer mix were used. MiXCR, run by TCRdb on the 5' RACE reads, gives a single entry per CDR3 protein. Of around 690,000 distinct CDR3 sequences in the sample, around three fifths are singletons; the top ten hold roughly 34%. The material sequenced was blood. These receptor sequences come from a man aged 55 to 69 in good health.

The chain employs TRBV7-2 and TRBJ2-4; no clear D gene. V gave up 5 bases and J gave up 6 bases, with 11 bases separating them. In germline, CDR1 is SGHTA, CDR2 FQGNSA. This CDR3 comprises 13 residues. This chain's CDR3 is CASSPPGRNIQYF. CDR3 sequence (DNA): TGTGCCAGCAGCCCCCCCGGGCGAAACATTCAGTACTTC.

The chain is built from TRBV10-3 and TRBJ2-5; possibly TRBD1 for D (5 bases). The end of the DNA fits TRBJ2-1 better, so the J call may be wrong. CDR3 size: 15 residues. CDR1 and CDR2 from the germline V gene are ENHRY and SYGVKD. CDR3 loop: CAISESRGYQETQFF. CDR3 coding DNA: TGTGCCATCAGTGAGTCAAGGGGCTACCAAGAGACCCAGTTCTTC.

The chain combines TRBV5-1 with TRBJ2-7; the D gene is possibly TRBD1 (7 bases). The CDR3 has 16 amino acids. V was cut by 3 bases and J by 1 base, with 17 bases left in between. Germline CDR1 SGHRS, CDR2 YFSETQ. The CDR3: CASSSFGGQLSYEQYF. DNA for the CDR3: TGCGCCAGCAGCTCATTCGGGGGACAGTTATCCTACGAGCAGTACTTC. Based on the CDR3 plus reference TRBV5-1 and TRBJ2-7, the full variable domain is KAGVTQTPRYLIKTRGQQVTLSCSPISGHRSVSWYQQTPGQGLQFLFEYFSETQRNKGNFPGRFSGRQFSNSRSEMNVSTLELGDSALYLCASSSFGGQLSYEQYFGPGTRLTVT.

V usage is TRBV6-5 and J usage is TRBJ2-5, with 9 bases identical to TRBD2. The length of the CDR3 is 18 residues. Germline V CDR1 and CDR2: MNHEY, SVGAGI. The J segment lost 2 bases and the V segment lost 2 bases, leaving 12 bases of the junction unmatched. The chain's CDR3 is CASSYVVPGSGGQETQYF. The CDR3 DNA reads as TGTGCCAGCAGTTACGTCGTGCCCGGGAGCGGGGGGCAAGAGACCCAGTACTTC.

The chain combines TRBV4-2 with TRBJ2-5, with TRBD2 as a possible D gene (5 bases). This CDR3 has 15 amino acids. V was cut by 0 bases and J by 7 bases, with 15 bases left in between. CDR1 is LGHNA and CDR2 is YNFKEQ in the germline V gene. The CDR3 here is CASSQDLASIGTQYF. In DNA form, the CDR3 reads TGTGCCAGCAGCCAAGACCTAGCATCAATCGGGACCCAGTACTTC.

The chain combines TRBV6-5 with TRBJ2-5, with 9 nucleotides matching TRBD1. Germline values: CDR1 MNHEY, CDR2 SVGAGI. The CDR3 spans 15 residues. Germline trimming cut 2 bases from V and 1 base from J; bases unmatched to any gene: 2. Here the CDR3 reads CASSYDRGGQETQYF. The CDR3 DNA follows: TGTGCCAGCAGTTACGACAGGGGGGGCCAAGAGACCCAGTACTTC.

This clonotype has more than one count but fewer than ten. The chain uses TRBV9 and TRBJ2-5; 8 bases are a match to TRBD1. Germline CDR1 reads SGDLS; CDR2 reads YYNGEE. V trimming: 4 bases; J trimming: 4 bases; junction bases outside the gene matches: 6. The CDR3 consists of 14 residues. CDR3 DNA sequence: TGTGCCAGCAGCCCTAATACAGGGGGAGAGACCCAGTACTTC. It yields the protein CASSPNTGGETQYF.

The chain is built from TRBV9 and TRBJ1-1; D gene unclear. V was cut by 0 bases and J by 1 base, with 7 bases left in between. The length of the CDR3 is 14 residues. The germline CDR1 and CDR2 sequences are SGDLS and YYNGEE. Written as DNA, the CDR3 is TGTGCCAGCAGCGTAGCTTCCGGGAACACTGAAGCTTTCTTT. It is translated as CASSVASGNTEAFF.

The genes are TRBV12-3 or TRBV12-4 and TRBJ2-7; 8 bases are a match to TRBD1. After removal of 3 bases from V and 7 bases from J, the junction contained 11 bases not matched to a gene. This CDR3 spans 15 amino acids. The CDR3 DNA reads as TGTGCCAGCAGTTTGCGACAGGGGATTTCCAATGAGCAGTACTTC. It encodes CASSLRQGISNEQYF.

The J gene is TRBJ2-7, the V gene TRBV3-1; 8 positions match TRBD2. V was clipped by 4 bases and J by 0 bases; unmatched bases: 8. The CDR3 length is 16 residues. CDR1 is LGHDT and CDR2 is YNNKEL in the germline V gene (reference sequence). CDR3 bases: TGTGCCAGCAGCCGTCCTCGGGGGGGGCTCTCCTACGAGCAGTACTTC. Amino acids: CASSRPRGGLSYEQYF.

This sequence joins TRBV18 and TRBJ2-3; D gene ambiguous. This CDR3 contains 14 residues. Trimming shortened V by 3 bases and J by 2 bases, and 9 bases separated the two germline ends. In germline, CDR1 is KGHSH, CDR2 LQKENI. Written as DNA, the CDR3 is TGTGCCAGCTCACCGGGTCGGGCCACAGATACGCAGTATTTT. Translated, it gives CASSPGRATDTQYF.

CDR3 bases: TGCGCCAGCAGCTTGGTCGCCGGGACGGACTCGGATACGCAGTATTTT. Its translation: CASSLVAGTDSDTQYF. The chain links TRBV5-1 to TRBJ2-3; D is perhaps TRBD1 or TRBD2 (5 bases each). Per germline, CDR1 SGHRS and CDR2 YFSETQ. CDR3 length: 16 residues. Between the trimmed V and J ends, which lost 0 bases and 6 bases, there was a span of 17 bases. The complete variable domain, with remaining parts taken from reference TRBV5-1 and TRBJ2-3, reads KAGVTQTPRYLIKTRGQQVTLSCSPISGHRSVSWYQQTPGQGLQFLFEYFSETQRNKGNFPGRFSGRQFSNSRSEMNVSTLELGDSALYLCASSLVAGTDSDTQYFGPGTRLTVL.

The table lists this clonotype with a count of one. J is TRBJ2-1 and V is TRBV7-2, with 10 bases that match TRBD1. V lost 2 bases to trimming and J lost 4 bases; unmatched junction nucleotides: 5. CDR1 is SGHTA, CDR2 FQGNSA, per germline. This CDR3 has 16 amino acids. The CDR3 protein is CASSLPRTGGYNEQFF. DNA for the CDR3: TGTGCCAGCAGCTTACCCCGGACAGGGGGATACAATGAGCAGTTCTTC.

The chain employs TRBV5-1 and TRBJ2-3, with TRBD1 as a possible D gene (5 bases). Germline V gene data show CDR1 as SGHRS and CDR2 as YFSETQ. The CDR3 contains 15 residues. Trimming left V 4 bases short and J 3 bases short, with 15 bases between. Here the CDR3 DNA reads TGCGCCAGCAGCATGGGCAGGGTGGAGACAGATACGCAGTATTTT. Translating gives CASSMGRVETDTQYF.

A few counts support this clonotype. The rearrangement uses TRBV12-5 and TRBJ2-5, with TRBD2 as a possible D gene (7 bases). Between the trimmed V and J ends, which lost 5 bases and 4 bases, there was a span of 11 bases. The CDR3 contains 13 residues. The germline gives CDR1 LGHNT, CDR2 FRNRAP. The DNA of the CDR3 is TGTGCTAGTGGTGGGGGGGCAGCAGAGACCCAGTACTTC. Encoded protein: CASGGGAAETQYF.

V and J are TRBV29-1 and TRBJ2-1; no definite D call. The length of the CDR3 is 13 residues. V lost 4 bases to trimming and J lost 9 bases, with 16 bases between them. The V gene's germline CDR1 is SQVTM and CDR2 ANQGSEA. CDR3 region: CSVGDEALGEQFF. The DNA of the CDR3 is TGCAGCGTTGGAGACGAGGCCTTGGGTGAGCAGTTCTTC.

The J gene is TRBJ2-4, the V gene TRBV20-1; 7 positions agree with TRBD2. V shed 1 base and J 9 bases; nucleotides not matched to a gene: 9. The CDR3 is 14 amino acids. Germline V gene lookup returns CDR1 DFQATT and CDR2 SNEGSKA (reference sequence). The CDR3 sequence is CSARAPNSGGIQYF. In DNA form, the CDR3 reads TGCAGTGCTAGAGCCCCCAACTCGGGGGGCATTCAGTACTTC.

This clonotype has more than one count but fewer than ten. The chain couples TRBV7-7 to TRBJ2-1, with 8 bases identical to TRBD1. With V trimmed by 8 bases and J by 10 bases, 13 bases remained unmatched. The CDR3 is made up of 14 amino acids. From germline, CDR1 is SSHAT and CDR2 FNYEAQ (reference sequence). This CDR3 is CASSQPTGQAEQFF. CDR3 sequence (DNA): TGTGCCAGCTCCCAACCCACGGGACAGGCCGAGCAGTTCTTC.

This chain uses TRBV9 with TRBJ2-5, with 9 bases matching TRBD1. In germline, CDR1 is SGDLS, CDR2 YYNGEE. The CDR3 covers 22 residues. After removal of 4 bases from V and 11 bases from J, the junction contained 36 bases not matched to a gene. The CDR3 spells CASSPRTPRQGGIGSQYNEQYF. The DNA of the CDR3 is TGTGCCAGCAGCCCTCGCACCCCAAGACAGGGGGGGATAGGATCTCAATACAATGAGCAGTACTTC.

The rearrangement joins TRBV5-1 to TRBJ2-1; TRBD2 matches at 8 bases. V shed 4 bases, J shed 5 bases, and the junction held 5 bases outside the gene matches. The CDR3 extends over 14 amino acids. The germline CDR1 and CDR2 sequences are SGHRS and YFSETQ. The CDR3 loop is CASSPGTRDNEQFF. CDR3 DNA: TGCGCCAGCAGCCCGGGGACTAGAGACAATGAGCAGTTCTTC.

Notes on this clonotype: At one boundary the junction diverges from the germline segment, which might be a read error. The gene calls are TRBV29-1 and TRBJ1-2, with D possibly being TRBD1 (6 bases). This CDR3 has 13 amino acids. Germline CDR1 SQVTM, CDR2 ANQGSEA. The CDR3 DNA sequence: TGCATCGTTGAGCGGGGGGCCTGGGGTGGCTACACCTTC. Translated: CIVERGAWGGYTF.

This chain uses TRBV3-1 with TRBJ2-5, with D tentatively TRBD2 (6 bases). The ends were cut back, 4 bases at V and 5 bases at J, with 17 bases in the middle. The CDR3 runs 15 residues. CDR1 and CDR2 from the germline V gene are LGHDT and YNNKEL (reference sequence). CDR3 amino acids: CASSPGVAGSETQYF. CDR3 DNA sequence: TGTGCCAGCAGCCCGGGAGTAGCAGGTTCGGAGACCCAGTACTTC.

The rearrangement links TRBV7-2 to TRBJ2-5, with 8 positions matching TRBD2. The CDR3 covers 15 residues. Germline loops: CDR1 SGHTA, CDR2 FQGNSA. V gave up 8 bases and J gave up 2 bases; unmatched junction bases: 10. CDR3 sequence: CASARNGGAQETQYF. In DNA form, the CDR3 reads TGTGCCAGCGCACGAAACGGGGGGGCACAAGAGACCCAGTACTTC.

The V gene is TRBV20-1, the J gene TRBJ2-1; 14 bases are shared with TRBD2. This CDR3 is built from 17 residues. Germline CDR1 reads DFQATT; CDR2 reads SNEGSKA (reference sequence). Germline trimming cut 0 bases from V and 9 bases from J; bases unmatched to any gene: 10. The CDR3 nucleotides read TGCAGTGCTAGAGATCCGAGGACTAGCGGGGGGCAGGGTGAGCAGTTCTTC. Amino acids: CSARDPRTSGGQGEQFF.

This clonotype was picked up a small number of times. The rearrangement links TRBV7-9 to TRBJ1-2; perhaps TRBD1 as D (6 bases). Germline V gene sequence: CDR1 SEHNR, CDR2 FQNEAQ (reference sequence). This CDR3 spans 16 amino acids. Trimming pared 5 bases from V and 1 base from J, leaving 17 bases between. The DNA for the CDR3 is TGTGCCAGCAGCCGTCTTGGGAGGACAGATAACTATGGCTACACCTTC. It codes for CASSRLGRTDNYGYTF.

The CDR3 protein is CAIGEQGTYGYTF. The CDR3 DNA follows: TGTGCCATCGGGGAACAGGGGACCTATGGCTACACCTTC. This sequence joins TRBV10-3 and TRBJ1-2, with 7 bases lining up with TRBD1. The germline V gene has CDR1 ENHRY and CDR2 SYGVKD. V dropped 8 bases and J dropped 4; count of bases not matched to a gene: 7. This CDR3 region has 13 residues.

The chain combines TRBV29-1 with TRBJ2-5; no clear D gene. V lost 2 bases to trimming and J lost 0 bases, with 7 bases between them. Looked up from germline, CDR1 is SQVTM and CDR2 is ANQGSEA. The CDR3 length is 13 residues. In nucleotides, the CDR3 is TGCAGCGTTGAACGAAAGTACCAAGAGACCCAGTACTTC. Protein: CSVERKYQETQYF.

This chain connects TRBV12-3 or TRBV12-4 to TRBJ2-5; 8 positions match TRBD2. With V trimmed by 4 bases and J by 7 bases, 5 bases remained unmatched. The CDR3 length is 13 residues. The DNA of the CDR3 is TGTGCCAGCAGTTCCCCCGGGGGGGGGACCCAGTACTTC. It encodes CASSSPGGGTQYF.

The CDR3 DNA reads TGTGCCAGCAGTTACTCGGGTGGAACCTACGAGCAGTACTTC. This sequence encodes CASSYSGGTYEQYF. The chain links TRBV6-5 to TRBJ2-7; D unresolved. Per the germline V gene, CDR1 is MNHEY and CDR2 is SVGAGI. CDR3 length equals 14 residues. V lost 0 bases to trimming and J lost 2 bases, with 8 bases between them.

The chain recombines TRBV5-1 with TRBJ2-6; no clear D. Per germline, CDR1 SGHRS and CDR2 YFSETQ. The length of the CDR3 is 16 residues. Trimming left V 0 bases short and J 1 base short, with 8 bases between. In DNA, the CDR3 is TGCGCCAGCAGCTTGGACATATCATCTGGGGCCAACGTCCTGACTTTC. Translating gives CASSLDISSGANVLTF. The variable domain in full, with the rest retrieved from reference TRBV5-1 and TRBJ2-6, is KAGVTQTPRYLIKTRGQQVTLSCSPISGHRSVSWYQQTPGQGLQFLFEYFSETQRNKGNFPGRFSGRQFSNSRSEMNVSTLELGDSALYLCASSLDISSGANVLTFGAGSRLTVL.

The CDR3, as DNA: TGTGCCAGCAGCCAGCGGATCTCTGAGCAGTTCTTC. Protein product: CASSQRISEQFF. The genes are TRBV3-1 and TRBJ2-1; no clear D gene. The V and J ends lost 3 bases and 9 bases respectively, with 9 bases between them. Germline V CDR1 and CDR2: LGHDT, YNNKEL (reference sequence). The CDR3 consists of 12 residues.

The chain carries TRBV15 and TRBJ1-2, with D unresolved. The V gene lost 5 bases and the J gene lost 4 bases, with 11 bases spanning the gap. This CDR3 is built from 13 residues. Looked up from germline, CDR1 is LNHNV and CDR2 is YYDKDF (reference sequence). The CDR3 coding sequence is TGTGCCACCAGCCCCGAGGGCGGCTATGGCTACACCTTC. Translation: CATSPEGGYGYTF.